Below, one T cell receptor (beta chain) is given with its context. Its antigen is not known. This record comes from a study of response to subunit inactivated influenza vaccine. General observations from the study: The authors suggested that every seasonal influenza vaccination recruits few new T cells.

TCRdb redid the calling of the RT-PCR reads with MiXCR, one entry per CDR3 protein. The data contain just under 550,000 distinct CDR3 sequences, around 21% of them singletons. These sequences were also reported in another study, on T cells expressing NK-cell markers. Turning to that study: 5'RACE template switching built TCR beta cDNA with unique molecular identifiers. Dominant NKG2C+ clonotype frequencies of about 1.0-8% of CD8+ T cells were measured in about 6 donors. Among several donors, these clonotypes also ranked first in the CD3+CD56-NKG2C+ fraction. It remained uncertain whether the expanded NKG2C+ T cell clones were specific for HCMV antigens.

The sequence was obtained from a man in his forties or fifties who received an inactivated influenza vaccine. This material consisted of CD4+ T cells sorted from PBMCs, taken 12 days after vaccination.

This CDR3 reads CASSDNRVYEQYF. The CDR3 nucleotides are TGTGCCAGCAGCGACAACAGGGTCTACGAGCAGTACTTC. The chain is built from TRBV11-2 and TRBJ2-7; D is possibly TRBD1 (6 bases). V lost 5 bases and J 3 bases, leaving 11 bases between the germline ends. Germline values: CDR1 SGHAT, CDR2 FQNNGV. The CDR3 is 13 residues long.